The next 3 T cell receptor beta chains were all read from a single sample in a study of blood T cells in healthy people across ages. Sample-barcoded 5' priming and a J-beta primer mix drove a second PCR of about 6 to 12 cycles. Via MiXCR, TCRdb re-called the 5' RACE reads, giving one row per CDR3 protein. The data show 760,000 or so distinct CDR3 sequences, 20% to 30% seen once. The data also belong to a second study, concerning T cells of mothers and their children.

Input material: blood. The receptors were sampled from a boy aged 5 to 17 in good health.

In its sample, this clonotype was seen once. The chain employs TRBV28 and TRBJ2-7; D is undetermined. The CDR3 has 15 residues. V was cut by 3 bases and J by 3 bases, with 15 bases left in between. The germline V gene encodes CDR1 MDHEN and CDR2 SYDVKM. CDR3 amino acids: CASSFLGSNYYEQYF. The CDR3 nucleotides are TGTGCCAGCAGTTTCCTAGGGTCTAATTACTACGAGCAGTACTTC.

The genes are TRBV9 and TRBJ2-5; D might be TRBD1 (6 bases). The J call is doubtful: the DNA matches TRBJ2-1 better. The CDR3 consists of 16 residues. Germline CDR1 and CDR2: SGDLS and YYNGEE. CDR3 sequence reads: CASSEHVRGSHNEQFF. CDR3 coding DNA: TGTGCCAGCAGCGAACACGTTAGGGGGAGTCACAATGAGCAGTTCTTC.

The V gene is TRBV21-1, the J gene TRBJ2-2; TRBD1, as called in the table, went unchecked against the DNA. TRBV21-1 is assigned pseudogene status. The CDR3 consists of 19 residues. The CDR3 DNA is TGTGCCAGCAGCAAAGGAGGGAGGGTTGGGACAGTCCTTACCGGGGAGCTGTTTTTT. As protein: CASSKGGRVGTVLTGELFF.